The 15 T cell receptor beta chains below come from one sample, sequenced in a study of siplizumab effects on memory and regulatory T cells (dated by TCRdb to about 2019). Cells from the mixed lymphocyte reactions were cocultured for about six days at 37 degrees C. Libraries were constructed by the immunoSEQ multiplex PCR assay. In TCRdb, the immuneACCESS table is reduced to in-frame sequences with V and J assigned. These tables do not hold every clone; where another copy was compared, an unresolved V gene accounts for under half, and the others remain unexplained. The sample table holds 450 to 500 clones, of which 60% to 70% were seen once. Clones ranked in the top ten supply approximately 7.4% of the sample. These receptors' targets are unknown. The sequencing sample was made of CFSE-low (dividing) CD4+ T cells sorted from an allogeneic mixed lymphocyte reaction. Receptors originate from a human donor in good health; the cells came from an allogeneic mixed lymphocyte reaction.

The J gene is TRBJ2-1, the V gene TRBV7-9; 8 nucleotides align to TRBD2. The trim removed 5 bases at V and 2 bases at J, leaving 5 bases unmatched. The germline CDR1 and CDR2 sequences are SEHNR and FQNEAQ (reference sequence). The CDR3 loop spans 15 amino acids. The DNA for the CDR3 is TGTGCCAGCAGCACTAGCGGAGGCCCCTACAATGAGCAGTTCTTC. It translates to CASSTSGGPYNEQFF.

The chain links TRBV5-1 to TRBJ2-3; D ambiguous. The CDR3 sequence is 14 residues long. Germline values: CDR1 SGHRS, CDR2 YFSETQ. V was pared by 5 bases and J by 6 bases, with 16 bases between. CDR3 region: CASRRFGLYDTQYF. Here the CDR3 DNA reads TGCGCCAGCAGGAGGTTCGGGTTATACGATACGCAGTATTTT.

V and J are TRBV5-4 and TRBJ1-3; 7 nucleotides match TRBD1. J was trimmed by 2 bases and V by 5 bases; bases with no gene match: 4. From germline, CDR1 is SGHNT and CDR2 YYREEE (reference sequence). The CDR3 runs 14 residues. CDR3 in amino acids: CASRVDRAGNTIYF. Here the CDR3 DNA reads TGTGCCAGCAGGGTAGACAGGGCTGGAAACACCATATATTTT.

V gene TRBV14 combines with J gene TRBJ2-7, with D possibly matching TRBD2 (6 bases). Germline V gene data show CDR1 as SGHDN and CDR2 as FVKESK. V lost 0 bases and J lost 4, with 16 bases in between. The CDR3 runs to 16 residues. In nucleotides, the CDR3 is TGTGCCAGCAGCCAAGAAAACGGCGGGGTGACTTACGAGCAGTACTTC. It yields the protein CASSQENGGVTYEQYF.

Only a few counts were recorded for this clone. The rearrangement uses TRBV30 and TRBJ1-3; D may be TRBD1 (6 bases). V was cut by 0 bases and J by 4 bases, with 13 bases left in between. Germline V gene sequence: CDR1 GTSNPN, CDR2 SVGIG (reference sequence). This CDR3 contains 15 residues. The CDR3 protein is CAWSVGGAGGNTIYF. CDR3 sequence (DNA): TGTGCCTGGAGTGTGGGGGGGGCAGGAGGAAACACCATATATTTT.

The DNA for the CDR3 is TGCGCCAGCTCTCCTGGGGGGGCGGTGACCTACGAGCAGTACTTC. Residues: CASSPGGAVTYEQYF. The genes are TRBV5-1 and TRBJ2-7; D is possibly TRBD2 (7 bases). The CDR3 contains 15 residues. Trimming stripped 7 bases from V and 2 bases from J, with 19 bases between. Germline V gene lookup returns CDR1 SGHRS and CDR2 YFSETQ. The full variable domain, in which reference TRBV5-1 and TRBJ2-7 provide the parts outside the CDR3, is KAGVTQTPRYLIKTRGQQVTLSCSPISGHRSVSWYQQTPGQGLQFLFEYFSETQRNKGNFPGRFSGRQFSNSRSEMNVSTLELGDSALYLCASSPGGAVTYEQYFGPGTRLTVT.

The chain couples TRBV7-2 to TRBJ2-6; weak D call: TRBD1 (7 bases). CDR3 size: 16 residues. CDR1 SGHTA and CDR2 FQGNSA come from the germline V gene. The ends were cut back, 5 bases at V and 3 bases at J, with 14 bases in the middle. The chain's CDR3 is CASSTTGRGGANVLTF. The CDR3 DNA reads TGTGCCAGCAGCACGACAGGGCGGGGTGGGGCCAACGTCCTGACTTTC.

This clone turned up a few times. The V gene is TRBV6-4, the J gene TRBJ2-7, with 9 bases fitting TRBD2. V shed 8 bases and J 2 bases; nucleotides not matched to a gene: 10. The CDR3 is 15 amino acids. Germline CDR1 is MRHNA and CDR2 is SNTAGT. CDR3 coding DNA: TGTGCCAGCGACCGGACTAGCGAGATAGCCTACGAGCAGTACTTC. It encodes CASDRTSEIAYEQYF.

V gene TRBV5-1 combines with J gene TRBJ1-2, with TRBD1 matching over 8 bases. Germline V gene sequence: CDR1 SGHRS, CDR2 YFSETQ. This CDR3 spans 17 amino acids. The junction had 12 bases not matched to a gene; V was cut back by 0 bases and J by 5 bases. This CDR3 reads CASSLGGTGPSRYGYTF. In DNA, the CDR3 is TGCGCCAGCAGCTTGGGAGGGACAGGTCCATCTAGGTATGGCTACACCTTC. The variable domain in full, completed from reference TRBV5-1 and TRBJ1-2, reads KAGVTQTPRYLIKTRGQQVTLSCSPISGHRSVSWYQQTPGQGLQFLFEYFSETQRNKGNFPGRFSGRQFSNSRSEMNVSTLELGDSALYLCASSLGGTGPSRYGYTFGSGTRLTVV.

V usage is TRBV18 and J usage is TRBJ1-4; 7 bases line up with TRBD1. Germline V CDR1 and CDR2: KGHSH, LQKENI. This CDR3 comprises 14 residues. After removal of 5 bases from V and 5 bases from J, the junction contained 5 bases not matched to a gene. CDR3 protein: CASSKDRSNEKLFF. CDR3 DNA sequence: TGTGCCAGCTCAAAGGACAGGAGCAATGAAAAACTGTTTTTT.

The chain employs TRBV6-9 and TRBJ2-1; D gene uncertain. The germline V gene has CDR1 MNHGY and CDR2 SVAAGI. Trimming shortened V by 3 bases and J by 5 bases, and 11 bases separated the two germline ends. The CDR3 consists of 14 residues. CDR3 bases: TGTGCCAGCAGTTACGGTTCTCTCAACAATGAGCAGTTCTTC. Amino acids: CASSYGSLNNEQFF.

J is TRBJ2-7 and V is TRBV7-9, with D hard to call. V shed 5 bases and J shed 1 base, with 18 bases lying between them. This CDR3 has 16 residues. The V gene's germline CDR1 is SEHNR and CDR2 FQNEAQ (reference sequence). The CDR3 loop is CASSPGSRSLSYEQYF. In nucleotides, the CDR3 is TGTGCCAGCAGCCCGGGCAGCCGGTCTCTGTCCTACGAGCAGTACTTC.

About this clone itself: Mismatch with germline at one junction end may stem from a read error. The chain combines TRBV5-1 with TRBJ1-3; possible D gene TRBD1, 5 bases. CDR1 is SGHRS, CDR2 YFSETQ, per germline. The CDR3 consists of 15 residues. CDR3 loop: CAGSLGWGPGNTIYF. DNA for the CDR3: TGCGCCGGCAGCTTGGGTTGGGGCCCGGGAAACACCATATATTTT.

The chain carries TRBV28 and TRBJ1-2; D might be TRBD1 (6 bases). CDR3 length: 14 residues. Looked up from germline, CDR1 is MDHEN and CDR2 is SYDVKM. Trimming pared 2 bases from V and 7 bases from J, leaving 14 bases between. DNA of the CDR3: TGTGCCAGCAGTTTAGGGGGGGCCCTCGGTGGCTACACCTTC. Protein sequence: CASSLGGALGGYTF.

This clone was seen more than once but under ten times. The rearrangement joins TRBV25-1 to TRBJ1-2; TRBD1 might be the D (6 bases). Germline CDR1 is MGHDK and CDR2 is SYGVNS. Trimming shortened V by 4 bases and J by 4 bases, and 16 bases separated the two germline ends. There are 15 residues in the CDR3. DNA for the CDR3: TGTGCCAGCAGTGGGACCGACAGGCCCCTCTATGGCTACACCTTC. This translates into CASSGTDRPLYGYTF.